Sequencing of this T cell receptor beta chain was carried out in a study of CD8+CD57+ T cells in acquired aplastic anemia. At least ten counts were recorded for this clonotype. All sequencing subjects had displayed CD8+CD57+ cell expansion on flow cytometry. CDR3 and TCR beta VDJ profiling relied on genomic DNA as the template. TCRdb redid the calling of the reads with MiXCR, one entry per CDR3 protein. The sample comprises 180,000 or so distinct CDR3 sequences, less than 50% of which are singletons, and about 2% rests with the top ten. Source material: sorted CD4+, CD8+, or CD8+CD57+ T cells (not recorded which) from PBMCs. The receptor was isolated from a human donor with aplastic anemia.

CDR3 in DNA: TGTGCCATCAGTGATCCAGGGTTTGATCAGCCCCAGCATTTT. Its protein product is CAISDPGFDQPQHF. The chain recombines TRBV10-3 with TRBJ1-5, with D tentatively TRBD1 (5 bases). Germline-derived CDR1 and CDR2 are ENHRY and SYGVKD. The length of the CDR3 is 14 residues. V gave up 3 bases and J gave up 5 bases, with 11 bases separating them.